Reported below is one T cell receptor (beta chain). Its specificity is not known. One end of the junction does not line up with germline, which may come from a read error. Germline CDR1 is SNHLY and CDR2 is FYNNEI. The CDR3 totals 14 residues. The data were obtained in a study of regulatory T cells in long-lasting Graves disease. Whole-study findings and limits: Persistent disease showed a preference for TRBV28, TRBJ1-2 and TRBJ2-5.

Arm-PCR of CDR3 regions with iRepertoire HTBI primers generated TCR beta libraries. TCRdb re-derived calls from the multiplex PCR reads in MiXCR, one entry per CDR3 protein. The table records roughly 500,000 distinct CDR3 sequences, approximately 13% of them present only once. Time point: newly diagnosed GD, antithyroid drugs for less than 3 months. Researchers made the TCR library from RNA that was extracted from PBMCs. The sample was also reused in another study, on T cells in Graves' hyperthyroidism and ophthalmopathy. Per that study: Hyperthyroidism in the patients, aged 18 to 65, was newly diagnosed and under 2 months in duration.

The chain carries TRBV2 and TRBJ1-1; TRBD1 might be the D (5 bases). The sequencing used peripheral blood mononuclear cells (PBMCs), collected at new diagnosis, from a patient treated with antithyroid drugs. This sequence was found in a man aged 30 to 39 with Graves disease. This chain's CDR3 is CASRRGVMNTEAFF. For the CDR3, the DNA is TGCGCCAGCCGGCGGGGGGTCATGAACACTGAAGCTTTCTTT.